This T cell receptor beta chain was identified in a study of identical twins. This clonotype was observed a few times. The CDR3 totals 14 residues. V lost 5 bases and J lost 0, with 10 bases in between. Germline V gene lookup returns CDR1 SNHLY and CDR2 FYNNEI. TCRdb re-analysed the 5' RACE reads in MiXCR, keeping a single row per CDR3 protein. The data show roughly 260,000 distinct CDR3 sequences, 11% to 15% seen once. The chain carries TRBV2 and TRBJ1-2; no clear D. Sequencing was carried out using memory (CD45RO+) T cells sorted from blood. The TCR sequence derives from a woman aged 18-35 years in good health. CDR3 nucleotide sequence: TGTGCCAGCAGTACCAACCGAGCTAACTATGGCTACACCTTC. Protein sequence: CASSTNRANYGYTF.